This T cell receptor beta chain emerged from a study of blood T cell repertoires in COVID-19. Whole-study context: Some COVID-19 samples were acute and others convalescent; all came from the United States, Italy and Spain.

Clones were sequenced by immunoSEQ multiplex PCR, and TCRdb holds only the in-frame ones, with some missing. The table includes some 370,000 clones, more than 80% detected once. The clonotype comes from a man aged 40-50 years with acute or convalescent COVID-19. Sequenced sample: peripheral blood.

The CDR3 DNA sequence: TGTGCCAGCAGTGATCTGGGGACTAGCGGGGCCGGGGAGCTGTTTTTT. This translates into CASSDLGTSGAGELFF. This chain links TRBV6-1 with TRBJ2-2; 13 positions match TRBD2. J lost 6 bases, V lost 3 bases, and 4 bases had no gene match. CDR3 size: 16 residues. The germline gives CDR1 MNHNS, CDR2 SASEGT.